Following are 18 T cell receptor beta chains from one sample sequenced in a study of post-analysis software for immune sequencing data. Which antigens these TCRs recognize remains unknown. Unique molecular identifiers were carried by the TCR beta cDNA libraries. TCRdb reprocessed the PCR reads with MiXCR, giving one entry per CDR3 protein. The data contain roughly 800,000 distinct CDR3 sequences, roughly 29% of them singletons. Study observations and caveats: Included in a set of a handful of TRBV segments more frequent in patients than controls were TRBV5-6, TRBV5-1 and TRBV20-1.

The specimen was blood. The receptors stem from a girl aged 10-17 years with multiple sclerosis.

V gene TRBV27 combines with J gene TRBJ2-1, with TRBD2 identical over 8 bases. Per the germline V gene, CDR1 is MNHEY and CDR2 is SMNVEV (reference sequence). Trimming cost V 4 bases and J 4 bases; bases outside gene matches: 3. CDR3 size: 14 residues. The CDR3 DNA is TGTGCCAGCAGTTACGGACTAGCATACAATGAGCAGTTCTTC. Its protein product is CASSYGLAYNEQFF.

The V call is TRBV6-2 or TRBV6-3, the J call TRBJ2-1; no firm D call. V was trimmed by 0 bases and J by 0 bases, leaving 9 bases between them. CDR3 size: 16 residues. CDR1 and CDR2 (germline): MNHEY, SVGEGT. The CDR3 DNA reads as TGTGCCAGCAGTTACTCGGTGACTGGCTCCTACAATGAGCAGTTCTTC. Residues: CASSYSVTGSYNEQFF.

This chain links TRBV20-1 with TRBJ2-4; 7 nucleotides match TRBD1. Germline CDR1 and CDR2: DFQATT and SNEGSKA (reference sequence). V shed 6 bases and J 0 bases; nucleotides not matched to a gene: 5. There are 14 residues in the CDR3. CDR3 coding DNA: TGCAGTGCCAACAGGGGCCTAGCCAAAAACATTCAGTACTTC. This gives the protein CSANRGLAKNIQYF.

A remark on this clonotype: This clone may be a read error of a much larger clone one base away. V and J are TRBV5-1 and TRBJ2-1; 15 nucleotides match TRBD2. The CDR3 runs 17 residues. CDR1 and CDR2 (germline): SGHRS, YFSETQ. CDR3 DNA: TGCACCAGCAGCTCGGGACTAGCGGGGGGCCCTTACAATGAGCAGTTCTTC. Translating it yields CTSSSGLAGGPYNEQFF. The full variable domain, in which reference TRBV5-1 and TRBJ2-1 provide the parts outside the CDR3, is KAGVTQTPRYLIKTRGQQVTLSCSPISGHRSVSWYQQTPGQGLQFLFEYFSETQRNKGNFPGRFSGRQFSNSRSEMNVSTLELGDSALYLCTSSSGLAGGPYNEQFFGPGTRLTVL.

The rearrangement joins TRBV12-3 or TRBV12-4 to TRBJ1-5; D remains ambiguous. The CDR3 consists of 12 residues. Trimming shortened V by 3 bases and J by 6 bases, and 6 bases separated the two germline ends. CDR3: CASSFSSQPQHF. CDR3 bases: TGTGCCAGCAGTTTTTCCAGTCAGCCCCAGCATTTT.

This clonotype was counted only a few times. The CDR3 loop reads CASSQGSVRGEEAFF. The CDR3 nucleotides read TGTGCCAGCAGCCAGGGTTCTGTTCGGGGAGAGGAAGCTTTCTTT. This rearrangement joins TRBV3-1 to TRBJ1-1; no clear D. Germline V gene lookup returns CDR1 LGHDT and CDR2 YNNKEL (reference sequence). This CDR3 region has 15 residues. V was trimmed by 3 bases and J by 8 bases, leaving 19 bases between them.

V is TRBV5-5 and J is TRBJ2-6, with TRBD1 identical over 7 bases. This CDR3 region has 16 residues. The germline V gene has CDR1 SGHKS and CDR2 YYEKEE (reference sequence). The trim removed 3 bases at V and 3 bases at J, leaving 6 bases unmatched. CDR3 sequence reads: CASSSMTGSGANVLTF. In DNA, the CDR3 is TGTGCCAGCAGCTCTATGACAGGGAGTGGGGCCAACGTCCTGACTTTC.

This chain joins TRBV5-4 and TRBJ2-3; no definite D call. The CDR3 totals 14 residues. CDR1 and CDR2 from the germline V gene are SGHNT and YYREEE (reference sequence). V was cut by 3 bases and J by 2 bases, with 10 bases left in between. CDR3 nucleotides: TGTGCCAGCAGCTCTGACCAGCACACAGATACGCAGTATTTT. Its translation: CASSSDQHTDTQYF.

The genes are TRBV5-6 and TRBJ1-5, with D possibly being TRBD1 (5 bases). This CDR3 comprises 18 residues. Germline lookup yields CDR1 SGHDT and CDR2 YYEEEE. Deletions cut 0 bases from V and 3 bases from J, with 19 bases between. DNA for the CDR3: TGTGCCAGCAGCTTGGAGGGCGGTGCAGGGTCTGACAATCAGCCCCAGCATTTT. Translated: CASSLEGGAGSDNQPQHF. Supplemented by reference TRBV5-6 and TRBJ1-5, the full variable domain reads DAGVTQSPTHLIKTRGQQVTLRCSPKSGHDTVSWYQQALGQGPQFIFQYYEEEERQRGNFPDRFSGHQFPNYSSELNVNALLLGDSALYLCASSLEGGAGSDNQPQHFGDGTRLSIL.

V is TRBV6-5 and J is TRBJ2-7; TRBD1 matches at 7 bases. The CDR3 contains 14 residues. Trimming cost V 6 bases and J 3 bases; bases outside gene matches: 8. Germline V gene data show CDR1 as MNHEY and CDR2 as SVGAGI. CDR3 nucleotides: TGTGCCAGCAGCCTTGGACAGGCGGGCTACGAGCAGTACTTC. Protein sequence: CASSLGQAGYEQYF.

The rearrangement uses TRBV5-1 and TRBJ2-3; tentative D call: TRBD2 (6 bases). Germline loops: CDR1 SGHRS, CDR2 YFSETQ. The length of the CDR3 is 16 residues. V was clipped by 0 bases and J by 3 bases, with 14 bases between them. The CDR3: CASSLEGLAMTDTQYF. As DNA, the CDR3 is TGCGCCAGCAGCTTGGAGGGGCTAGCGATGACAGATACGCAGTATTTT.

The chain is built from TRBV3-1 and TRBJ1-5; D unresolved. Looked up from germline, CDR1 is LGHDT and CDR2 is YNNKEL (reference sequence). The CDR3 is 12 residues long. V was cut by 1 base and J by 7 bases, with 5 bases left in between. CDR3 sequence (DNA): TGTGCCAGCAGCCAAGGGAGCCAGCCCCAGCATTTT. Amino acids: CASSQGSQPQHF. The complete variable domain, with remaining parts taken from reference TRBV3-1 and TRBJ1-5, reads DTAVSQTPKYLVTQMGNDKSIKCEQNLGHDTMYWYKQDSKKFLKIMFSYNNKELIINETVPNRFSPKSPDKAHLNLHINSLELGDSAVYFCASSQGSQPQHFGDGTRLSIL.

The chain links TRBV27 to TRBJ2-1, with no clear D. CDR1 is MNHEY, CDR2 SMNVEV, per germline (reference sequence). The V end was cut by 3 bases, the J end by 3 bases, with 12 bases between. The CDR3 extends over 15 amino acids. The DNA of the CDR3 is TGTGCCAGCAGTTTGTGGGGTAAATTCTACAATGAGCAGTTCTTC. Its translation is CASSLWGKFYNEQFF.

This sequence joins TRBV3-1 and TRBJ2-5, with no clear D. The CDR3 covers 15 residues. Trimming left V 0 bases short and J 1 base short, with 9 bases between. Germline lookup yields CDR1 LGHDT and CDR2 YNNKEL (reference sequence). CDR3 sequence (DNA): TGTGCCAGCAGCCAAGAGGCAGACTTCCAAGAGACCCAGTACTTC. As protein: CASSQEADFQETQYF.

Only a few counts were recorded for this clonotype. The CDR3, as DNA: TGTGCCACCAGTGCCTTGTGGGGAAAGGCTGCTGGGACCCAGTACTTC. Its protein is CATSALWGKAAGTQYF. V usage is TRBV24-1 and J usage is TRBJ2-7; D remains unclear. The DNA matches TRBJ2-5 better at its end, which makes the J call doubtful. Germline V gene lookup returns CDR1 KGHDR and CDR2 SFDVKD. This CDR3 is built from 16 residues.

This clonotype was seen only a few times. V usage is TRBV3-1 and J usage is TRBJ2-5; 8 bases match TRBD1. CDR1 and CDR2 (germline): LGHDT, YNNKEL (reference sequence). The CDR3 is made up of 15 amino acids. Germline trimming cut 5 bases from V and 5 bases from J; bases unmatched to any gene: 10. For the CDR3, the DNA is TGTGCCAGCAGCGCCCGACAGGGGCTGGGGGAGACCCAGTACTTC. Protein product: CASSARQGLGETQYF.

For the CDR3, the DNA is TGTGCGTCCGCAGACCGGTACACTGAAGCTTTCTTT. Amino acids: CASADRYTEAFF. This chain links TRBV5-6 with TRBJ1-1; D ambiguous. The V gene's germline CDR1 is SGHDT and CDR2 YYEEEE. The length of the CDR3 is 12 residues.

This clonotype was observed a few times. The chain links TRBV7-8 to TRBJ1-6, with D hard to call. V lost 1 base and J lost 0, with 4 bases in between. Germline CDR1 and CDR2: SGHVS and FQNEAQ. This CDR3 comprises 15 residues. DNA of the CDR3: TGTGCCAGCAGCTTAGTAGACTCCTATAATTCACCCCTCCACTTT. Amino acid sequence: CASSLVDSYNSPLHF.